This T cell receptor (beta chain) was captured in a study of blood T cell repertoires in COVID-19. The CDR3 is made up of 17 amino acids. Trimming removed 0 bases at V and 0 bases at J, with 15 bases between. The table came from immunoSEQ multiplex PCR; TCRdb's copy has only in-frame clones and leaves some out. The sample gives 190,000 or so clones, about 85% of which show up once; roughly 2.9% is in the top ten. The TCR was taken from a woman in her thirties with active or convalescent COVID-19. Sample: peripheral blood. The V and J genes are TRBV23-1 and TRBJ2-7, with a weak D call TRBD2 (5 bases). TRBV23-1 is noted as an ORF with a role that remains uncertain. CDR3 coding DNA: TGCGCCAGCAGTCAATCTTACTGGACTCACCTCTCCTACGAGCAGTACTTC. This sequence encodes CASSQSYWTHLSYEQYF.